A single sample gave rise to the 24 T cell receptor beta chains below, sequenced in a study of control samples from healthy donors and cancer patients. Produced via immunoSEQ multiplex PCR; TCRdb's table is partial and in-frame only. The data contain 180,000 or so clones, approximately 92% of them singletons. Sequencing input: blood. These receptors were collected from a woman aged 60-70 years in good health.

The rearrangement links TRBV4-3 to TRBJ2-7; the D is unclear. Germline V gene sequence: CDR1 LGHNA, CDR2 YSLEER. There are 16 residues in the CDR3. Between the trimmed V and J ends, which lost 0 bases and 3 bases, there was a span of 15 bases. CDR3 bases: TGCGCCAGCAGCCAAGACGCAGAACCCGAGGTCTACGAGCAGTACTTC. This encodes CASSQDAEPEVYEQYF.

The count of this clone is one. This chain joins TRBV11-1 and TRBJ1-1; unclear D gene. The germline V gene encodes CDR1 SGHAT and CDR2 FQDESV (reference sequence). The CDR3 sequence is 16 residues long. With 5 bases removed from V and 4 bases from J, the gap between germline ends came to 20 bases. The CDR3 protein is CASSLSLRGMGTEAFF. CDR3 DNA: TGTGCCAGCAGCCTCAGTCTCCGAGGGATGGGCACTGAAGCTTTCTTT. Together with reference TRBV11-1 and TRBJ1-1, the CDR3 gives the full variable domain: EAEVAQSPRYKITEKSQAVAFWCDPISGHATLYWYRQILGQGPELLVQFQDESVVDDSQLPKDRFSAERLKGVDSTLKIQPAELGDSAMYLCASSLSLRGMGTEAFFGQGTRLTVV.

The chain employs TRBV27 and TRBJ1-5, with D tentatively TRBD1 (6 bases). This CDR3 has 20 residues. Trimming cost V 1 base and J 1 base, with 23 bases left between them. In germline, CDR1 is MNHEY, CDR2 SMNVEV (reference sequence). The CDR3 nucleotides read TGTGCCAGCAGTTTATTCCCCCAGAAGACCAGGGGCGTCAGCAATCAGCCCCAGCATTTT. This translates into CASSLFPQKTRGVSNQPQHF.

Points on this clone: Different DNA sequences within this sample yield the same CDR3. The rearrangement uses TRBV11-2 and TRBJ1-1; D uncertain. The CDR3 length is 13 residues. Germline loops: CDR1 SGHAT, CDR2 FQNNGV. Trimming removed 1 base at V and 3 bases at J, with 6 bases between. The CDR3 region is CASSLVGDTEAFF. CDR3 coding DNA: TGTGCCAGCAGCTTAGTCGGGGACACTGAAGCTTTCTTT.

The CDR3 here is CATSGPTGQGHRTEQFF. CDR3 DNA: TGTGCCACCAGCGGGCCAACGGGACAGGGTCACAGAACTGAGCAGTTCTTC. The chain uses TRBV15 and TRBJ2-1; 9 bases are shared with TRBD1. Germline CDR1 is LNHNV and CDR2 is YYDKDF (reference sequence). V lost 5 bases, J lost 9 bases, and 17 bases stayed unmatched. The CDR3 extends over 17 amino acids.

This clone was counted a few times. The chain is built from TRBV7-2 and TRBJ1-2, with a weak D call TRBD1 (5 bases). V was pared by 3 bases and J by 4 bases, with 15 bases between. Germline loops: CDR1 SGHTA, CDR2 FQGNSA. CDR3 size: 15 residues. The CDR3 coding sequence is TGTGCCAGCAGCTTGAACCGTGACGGGGCCTATGGCTACACCTTC. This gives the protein CASSLNRDGAYGYTF.

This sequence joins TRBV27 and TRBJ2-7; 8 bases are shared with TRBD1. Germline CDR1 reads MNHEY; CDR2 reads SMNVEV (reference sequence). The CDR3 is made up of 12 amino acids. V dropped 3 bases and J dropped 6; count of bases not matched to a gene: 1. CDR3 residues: CASSLTGVEQYF. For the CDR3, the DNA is TGTGCCAGCAGTTTGACAGGGGTCGAGCAGTACTTC.

CDR3 nucleotide sequence: TGTGCCAGCACCCATCTGGGCGGCTTCTATGGCTACACCTTC. Translating it yields CASTHLGGFYGYTF. The V and J genes are TRBV6-5 and TRBJ1-2; D is unresolved. V lost 7 bases, J lost 4 bases, and 16 bases lay in between. This CDR3 region has 14 residues. Germline V gives CDR1 MNHEY, CDR2 SVGAGI.

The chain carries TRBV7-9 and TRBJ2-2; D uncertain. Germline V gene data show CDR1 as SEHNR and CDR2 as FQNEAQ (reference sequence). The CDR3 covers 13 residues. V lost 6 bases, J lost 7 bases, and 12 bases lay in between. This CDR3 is CASSSSLIGELFF. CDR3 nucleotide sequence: TGTGCCAGCAGTTCGAGTTTGATCGGGGAGCTGTTTTTT. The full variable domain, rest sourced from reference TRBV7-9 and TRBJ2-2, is DTGVSQNPRHKITKRGQNVTFRCDPISEHNRLYWYRQTLGQGPEFLTYFQNEAQLEKSRLLSDRFSAERPKGSFSTLEIQRTEQGDSAMYLCASSSSLIGELFFGEGSRLTVL.

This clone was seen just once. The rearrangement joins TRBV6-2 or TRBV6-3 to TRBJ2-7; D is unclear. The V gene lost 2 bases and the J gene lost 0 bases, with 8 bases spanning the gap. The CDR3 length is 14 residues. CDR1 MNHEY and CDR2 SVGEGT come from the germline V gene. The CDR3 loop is CASSYEAHSYEQYF. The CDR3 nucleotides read TGTGCCAGCAGTTACGAAGCCCACTCCTACGAGCAGTACTTC.

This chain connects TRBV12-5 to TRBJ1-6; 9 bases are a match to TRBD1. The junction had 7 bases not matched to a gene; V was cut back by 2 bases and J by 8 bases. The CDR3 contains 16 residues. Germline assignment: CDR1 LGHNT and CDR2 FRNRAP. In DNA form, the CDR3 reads TGTGCTAGTGGTTTGCGAACAGGGGGCTCTGATTCACCCCTCCACTTT. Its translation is CASGLRTGGSDSPLHF. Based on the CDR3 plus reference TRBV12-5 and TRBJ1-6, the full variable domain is DARVTQTPRHKVTEMGQEVTMRCQPILGHNTVFWYRQTMMQGLELLAYFRNRAPLDDSGMPKDRFSAEMPDATLATLKIQPSEPRDSAVYFCASGLRTGGSDSPLHFGNGTRLTVT.

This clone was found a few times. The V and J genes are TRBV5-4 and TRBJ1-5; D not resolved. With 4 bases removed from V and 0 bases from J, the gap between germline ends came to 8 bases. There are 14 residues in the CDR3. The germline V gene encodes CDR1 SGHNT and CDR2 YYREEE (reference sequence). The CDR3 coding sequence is TGTGCCAGCAGCCCTCAAAATAGCAATCAGCCCCAGCATTTT. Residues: CASSPQNSNQPQHF. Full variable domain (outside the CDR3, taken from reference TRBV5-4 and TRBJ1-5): ETGVTQSPTHLIKTRGQQVTLRCSSQSGHNTVSWYQQALGQGPQFIFQYYREEENGRGNFPPRFSGLQFPNYSSELNVNALELDDSALYLCASSPQNSNQPQHFGDGTRLSIL.

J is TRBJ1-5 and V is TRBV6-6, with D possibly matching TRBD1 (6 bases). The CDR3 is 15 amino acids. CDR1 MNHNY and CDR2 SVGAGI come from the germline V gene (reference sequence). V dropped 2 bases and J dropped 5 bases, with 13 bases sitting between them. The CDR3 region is CASSYVGGKDQPQHF. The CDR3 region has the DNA TGTGCCAGCAGTTACGTCGGGGGCAAGGATCAGCCCCAGCATTTT.

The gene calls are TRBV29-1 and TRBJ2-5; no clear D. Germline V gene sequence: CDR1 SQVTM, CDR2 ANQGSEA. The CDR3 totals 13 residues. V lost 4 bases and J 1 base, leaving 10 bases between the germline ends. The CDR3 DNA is TGCAGCGTTGTAGGGCAGGCCCAAGAGACCCAGTACTTC. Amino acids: CSVVGQAQETQYF.

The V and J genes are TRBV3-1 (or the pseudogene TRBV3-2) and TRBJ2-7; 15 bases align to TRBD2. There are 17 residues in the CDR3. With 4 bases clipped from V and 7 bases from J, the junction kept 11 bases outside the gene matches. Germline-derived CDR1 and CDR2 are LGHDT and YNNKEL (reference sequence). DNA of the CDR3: TGTGCCAGCAGCCGAGGACTAGCGGGGGGGCAAAGGCAAGAGCAGTACTTC. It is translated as CASSRGLAGGQRQEQYF.

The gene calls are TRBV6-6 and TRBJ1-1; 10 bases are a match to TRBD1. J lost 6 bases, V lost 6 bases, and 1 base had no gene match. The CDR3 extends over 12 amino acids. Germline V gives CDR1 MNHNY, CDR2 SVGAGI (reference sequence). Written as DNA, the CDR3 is TGTGCCAGCAGCGGACAGGGGGCTGAAGCTTTCTTT. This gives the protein CASSGQGAEAFF.

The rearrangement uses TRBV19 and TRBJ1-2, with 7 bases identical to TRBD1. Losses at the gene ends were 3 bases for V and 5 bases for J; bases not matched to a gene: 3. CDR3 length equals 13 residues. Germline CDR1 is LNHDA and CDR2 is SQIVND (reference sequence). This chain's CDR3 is CASSIRRGYGYTF. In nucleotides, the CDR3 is TGTGCCAGTAGTATTCGCAGGGGGTATGGCTACACCTTC. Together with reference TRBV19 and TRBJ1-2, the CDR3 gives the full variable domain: DGGITQSPKYLFRKEGQNVTLSCEQNLNHDAMYWYRQDPGQGLRLIYYSQIVNDFQKGDIAEGYSVSREKKESFPLTVTSAQKNPTAFYLCASSIRRGYGYTFGSGTRLTVV.

The CDR3 loop is CASSMGLASEQYF. The DNA of the CDR3 is TGTGCCAGCAGTATGGGACTAGCGAGCGAGCAGTACTTC. The chain combines TRBV6-5 with TRBJ2-7, with 10 nucleotides matching TRBD2. CDR3 length: 13 amino acids. V shed 5 bases, J shed 6 bases, and the junction held 4 bases outside the gene matches. CDR1 is MNHEY and CDR2 is SVGAGI in the germline V gene.

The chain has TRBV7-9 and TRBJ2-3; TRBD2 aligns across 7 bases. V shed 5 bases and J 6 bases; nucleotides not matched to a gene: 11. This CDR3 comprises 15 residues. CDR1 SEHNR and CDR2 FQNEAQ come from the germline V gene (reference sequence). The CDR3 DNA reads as TGTGCCAGCAGCACCCGGGGCTGGGAGGGTGATACGCAGTATTTT. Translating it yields CASSTRGWEGDTQYF. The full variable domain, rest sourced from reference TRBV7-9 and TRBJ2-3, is DTGVSQNPRHKITKRGQNVTFRCDPISEHNRLYWYRQTLGQGPEFLTYFQNEAQLEKSRLLSDRFSAERPKGSFSTLEIQRTEQGDSAMYLCASSTRGWEGDTQYFGPGTRLTVL.

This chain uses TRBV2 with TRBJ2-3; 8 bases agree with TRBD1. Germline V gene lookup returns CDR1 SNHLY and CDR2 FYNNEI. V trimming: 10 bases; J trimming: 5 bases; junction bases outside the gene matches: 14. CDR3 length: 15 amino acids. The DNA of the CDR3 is TGTGCCACCAGCTGGGCAGGGGGCGGTCGAGATACGCAGTATTTT. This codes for CATSWAGGGRDTQYF.

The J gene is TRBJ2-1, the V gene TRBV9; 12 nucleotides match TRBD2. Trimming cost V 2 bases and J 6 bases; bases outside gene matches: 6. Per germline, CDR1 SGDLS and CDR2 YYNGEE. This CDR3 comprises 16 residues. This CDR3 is CASSVFLAGGRNEQFF. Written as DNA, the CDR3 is TGTGCCAGCAGCGTTTTTCTAGCGGGGGGGCGCAATGAGCAGTTCTTC.

The CDR3 protein is CASLSWGGNTGELFF. The CDR3 DNA reads TGTGCCAGCTTATCTTGGGGCGGCAACACCGGGGAGCTGTTTTTT. The rearrangement uses TRBV6-6 and TRBJ2-2; D is possibly TRBD1 (5 bases). Trimming pared 8 bases from V and 2 bases from J, leaving 15 bases between. There are 15 residues in the CDR3. The V gene's germline CDR1 is MNHNY and CDR2 SVGAGI (reference sequence).

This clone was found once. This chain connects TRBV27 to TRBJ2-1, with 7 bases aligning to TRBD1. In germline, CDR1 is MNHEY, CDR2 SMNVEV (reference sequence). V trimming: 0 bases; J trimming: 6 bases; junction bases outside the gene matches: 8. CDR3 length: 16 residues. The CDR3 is CASSLSRPYRGNEQFF. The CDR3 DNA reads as TGTGCCAGCAGTTTATCGCGGCCCTACAGGGGCAATGAGCAGTTCTTC.

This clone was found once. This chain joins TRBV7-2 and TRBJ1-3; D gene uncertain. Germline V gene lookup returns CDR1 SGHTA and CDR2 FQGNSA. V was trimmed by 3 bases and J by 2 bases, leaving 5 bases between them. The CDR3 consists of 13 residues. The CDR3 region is CASSFRAGNTIYF. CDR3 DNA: TGTGCCAGCAGCTTCCGTGCTGGAAACACCATATATTTT.